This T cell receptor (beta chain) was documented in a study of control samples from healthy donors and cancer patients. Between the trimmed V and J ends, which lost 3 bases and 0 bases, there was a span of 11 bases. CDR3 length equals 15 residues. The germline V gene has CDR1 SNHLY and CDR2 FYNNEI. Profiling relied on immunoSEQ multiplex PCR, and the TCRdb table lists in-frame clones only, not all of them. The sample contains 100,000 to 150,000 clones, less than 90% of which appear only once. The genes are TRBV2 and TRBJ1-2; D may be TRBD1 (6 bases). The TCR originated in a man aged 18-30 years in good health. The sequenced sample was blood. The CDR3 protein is CASSDRGGANYGYTF. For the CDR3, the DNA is TGTGCCAGCAGTGACAGGGGTGGAGCTAACTATGGCTACACCTTC.